This TCR beta chain originates from a study of blood T cell repertoires in COVID-19. Study-wide background: Acute-phase and convalescent COVID-19 samples originated in the United States, Italy and Spain.

CDR1 SGHKS and CDR2 YYEKEE come from the germline V gene (reference sequence). This CDR3 contains 15 residues. V shed 2 bases and J shed 4 bases, with 13 bases lying between them. Sequencing was performed with immunoSEQ multiplex PCR; in TCRdb, only in-frame clones are kept and a portion is missing. The sample holds tens of thousands of clones, more than 85% seen once. The sample taken for sequencing was peripheral blood. The receptor was derived from a woman of 80 years or more with acute or convalescent COVID-19. The chain links TRBV5-5 to TRBJ1-5; maybe TRBD1 (6 bases). This chain's CDR3 is CASSLTSGDNQPQHF. The CDR3 nucleotides are TGTGCCAGCAGCTTAACTTCAGGGGATAATCAGCCCCAGCATTTT.